This T cell receptor (beta chain) appears in the sequencing data of a study of shared T cell receptors in the human thymus. Only in-frame clones appear in the TCRdb table, and some are missing; sequencing was by immunoSEQ multiplex PCR. The sample comprises approximately 490,000 clones, around 82% of which are singletons, and 0.01% to 0.015% rests with the top ten. The V end was cut by 0 bases, the J end by 4 bases, with 13 bases between. CDR1 is LGHNA and CDR2 is YSLEER in the germline V gene. The CDR3 contains 16 residues. These data were likewise used in another study, on human thymus T cells. This second study says: Serving as donors were healthy Finnish infants, each of whom was having open corrective surgery for congenital heart defects. The source of the thymus tissue was resections taken during corrective heart surgery. Gene usage for V and J segments appeared biased in thymic and blood repertoires. Related studies noted strongly shared thymic repertoires across unrelated people.

The receptor was derived from a boy less than two years old with a congenital heart defect. Sequencing was done on a sample of thymocytes. V gene TRBV4-3 combines with J gene TRBJ2-1, with D perhaps TRBD2 (5 bases). CDR3 region: CASSQDSDRQYNEQFF. CDR3 in DNA: TGCGCCAGCAGCCAAGATAGCGACCGGCAATACAATGAGCAGTTCTTC.